These 11 T cell receptor beta chains were sequenced from one sample in a study of blood T cell repertoires in COVID-19. TCRdb's copy holds only in-frame clones and misses some; the assay was immunoSEQ multiplex PCR. The table lists hundreds of thousands of clones, about 85% of them singletons. The sample comprised peripheral blood. All receptors come from a woman under 30 who had recovered from COVID-19.

The V and J genes are TRBV6-5 and TRBJ1-2; D perhaps matches TRBD1 (6 bases). The V end was cut by 2 bases, the J end by 0 bases, with 10 bases between. The CDR3 is made up of 15 amino acids. CDR1 is MNHEY and CDR2 is SVGAGI in the germline V gene. In DNA, the CDR3 is TGTGCCAGCAGTTACGGACAGCAAACTAACTATGGCTACACCTTC. The encoded protein is CASSYGQQTNYGYTF.

The gene calls are TRBV5-1 and TRBJ2-1, with TRBD2 matching 9 bases. The length of the CDR3 is 14 residues. Trimming at V came to 3 bases and at J to 9 bases, leaving 7 bases not matched to a gene. The V gene's germline CDR1 is SGHRS and CDR2 YFSETQ. CDR3 sequence reads: CASSSTTSGSEQFF. CDR3 coding DNA: TGCGCCAGCAGCTCGACGACTAGCGGATCTGAGCAGTTCTTC.

In this sample, this clone turned up a few times. V and J are TRBV27 and TRBJ2-7; 8 bases map to TRBD1. Germline CDR1 and CDR2: MNHEY and SMNVEV (reference sequence). Unmatched junction bases numbered 7, after V lost 6 bases and J lost 0 bases. The CDR3 is 15 residues long. This CDR3 reads CASRISGTGSYEQYF. The CDR3 nucleotides read TGTGCCAGCAGGATTTCCGGGACAGGCTCCTACGAGCAGTACTTC.

This sequence joins TRBV6-5 and TRBJ2-5; weak D call: TRBD1 (5 bases). V lost 0 bases to trimming and J lost 4 bases, with 12 bases between them. The CDR3 loop spans 15 amino acids. Germline V gene sequence: CDR1 MNHEY, CDR2 SVGAGI. The CDR3 DNA reads as TGTGCCAGCAGTTACTCGGGGCCCTCGTCAGAGACCCAGTACTTC. Its protein product is CASSYSGPSSETQYF.

This clone was recorded a few times. This rearrangement joins TRBV30 to TRBJ1-1; the match to TRBD1 covers 9 bases. The CDR3 is made up of 13 amino acids. The V and J ends lost 3 bases and 6 bases, in that order; junction bases with no gene match: 5. CDR1 is GTSNPN, CDR2 SVGIG, per germline (reference sequence). This CDR3 reads CAWRTGGQAEAFF. The CDR3 DNA reads as TGTGCCTGGAGGACAGGGGGGCAGGCTGAAGCTTTCTTT.

The chain employs TRBV7-9 and TRBJ2-1; 9 bases are shared with TRBD1. This CDR3 is 14 amino acids long. In germline, CDR1 is SEHNR, CDR2 FQNEAQ (reference sequence). V lost 5 bases to trimming and J lost 8 bases; unmatched junction nucleotides: 7. The CDR3 here is CASSKQGALDEQFF. As DNA, the CDR3 is TGTGCCAGCAGCAAACAGGGGGCTTTGGATGAGCAGTTCTTC.

The chain couples TRBV7-3 to TRBJ1-1, with TRBD1 identical over 7 bases. The CDR3 extends over 13 amino acids. V was clipped by 3 bases and J by 5 bases; unmatched bases: 3. Germline V gene lookup returns CDR1 SGHTA and CDR2 FQGTGA. DNA of the CDR3: TGTGCCAGCAGCTTCGGACAGGAAACTGAAGCTTTCTTT. Its protein is CASSFGQETEAFF.

A single count supports this clone. The V and J genes are TRBV27 and TRBJ1-1, with 7 bases aligning to TRBD1. Germline V lookup: CDR1 MNHEY, CDR2 SMNVEV (reference sequence). CDR3 length: 14 amino acids. Losses at the gene ends were 8 bases for V and 3 bases for J; bases not matched to a gene: 9. CDR3 coding DNA: TGTGCCAGCGGGCAGGGGGGCCGGGACACTGAAGCTTTCTTT. Translating gives CASGQGGRDTEAFF.

The chain couples TRBV27 to TRBJ1-1; 7 bases are a match to TRBD1. CDR3 size: 14 residues. The junction had 6 bases not matched to a gene; V was cut back by 5 bases and J by 3 bases. Germline V gene sequence: CDR1 MNHEY, CDR2 SMNVEV (reference sequence). The CDR3 region has the DNA TGTGCCAGCAGTCTACAGGGGTTAGACACTGAAGCTTTCTTT. It encodes CASSLQGLDTEAFF.

This clone is a singleton in its sample. This chain joins TRBV19 and TRBJ2-7, with 7 bases that match TRBD1. The trim removed 2 bases at V and 3 bases at J, leaving 4 bases unmatched. Germline assignment: CDR1 LNHDA and CDR2 SQIVND (reference sequence). This CDR3 is built from 14 residues. CDR3 sequence: CASSIRTGNYEQYF. DNA for the CDR3: TGTGCCAGTAGTATAAGGACAGGAAACTACGAGCAGTACTTC.

The chain uses TRBV7-2 and TRBJ2-1, with 7 bases aligning to TRBD2. CDR3 length: 14 residues. Germline CDR1 reads SGHTA; CDR2 reads FQGNSA. Losses at the gene ends were 4 bases for V and 5 bases for J; bases not matched to a gene: 5. The CDR3 DNA follows: TGTGCCAGCAGCTCTATGGCGGGAGACAATGAGCAGTTCTTC. Protein sequence: CASSSMAGDNEQFF.